A single sample is the source of the 21 T cell receptor beta chains below, sequenced in a study of Ad26.COV2.S vaccination and SARS-CoV-2 variants. This table comes from immunoSEQ multiplex PCR, and its TCRdb copy is limited to in-frame clones, with some not included. Of about 350,000 clones in the sample, approximately 86% were seen once. Regarding treatment: approximately 18 received Ad26.COV2.S at low or high dose, single or two shots; 5 received placebo; per-sample allocation not given. All samples were drawn on day 63, counting from the first vaccine or placebo injection. The sequencing used peripheral blood, collected in a trial of Ad26.COV2.S vaccine versus placebo. These TCRs come from a person aged 18-60 years who received the Ad26.COV2.S COVID-19 vaccine or a placebo.

The chain recombines TRBV10-3 with TRBJ2-5; either TRBD1 or TRBD2 may fit D (6 bases each). This CDR3 contains 14 residues. Trimming removed 10 bases from V and 4 bases from J, with 19 bases in between. Germline lookup yields CDR1 ENHRY and CDR2 SYGVKD. The CDR3: CATTQGTQGETQYF. DNA of the CDR3: TGTGCCACCACCCAGGGGACTCAGGGAGAGACCCAGTACTTC.

The gene calls are TRBV5-1 and TRBJ2-5; the D gene is possibly TRBD1 (5 bases). CDR1 and CDR2 (germline): SGHRS, YFSETQ. The CDR3 covers 15 residues. Trimming cost V 2 bases and J 1 base, with 12 bases left between them. DNA for the CDR3: TGCGCCAGCAGCTTAATCGACAGTAGCCAAGAGACCCAGTACTTC. Encoded protein: CASSLIDSSQETQYF.

The J gene is TRBJ2-5, the V gene TRBV5-1, with 7 bases identical to TRBD2. The V gene's germline CDR1 is SGHRS and CDR2 YFSETQ. Germline trimming cut 3 bases from V and 2 bases from J; bases unmatched to any gene: 4. The CDR3 extends over 14 amino acids. DNA for the CDR3: TGCGCCAGCAGCTCAGGGCGGGGGCAAGAGACCCAGTACTTC. Translation gives CASSSGRGQETQYF.

For the CDR3, the DNA is TGTGCCATCAGTAGTACAGGGACCCGAAATTCACCCCTCCACTTT. It specifies CAISSTGTRNSPLHF. The chain carries TRBV10-3 and TRBJ1-6; D possibly corresponds to TRBD1 (6 bases). The CDR3 length is 15 residues. The V end lost 5 bases, the J end lost 7 bases, and 15 bases lay between the germline ends. CDR1 and CDR2 from the germline V gene are ENHRY and SYGVKD.

The genes are TRBV29-1 and TRBJ2-2; D unclear. V lost 0 bases to trimming and J lost 2 bases, with 4 bases between them. Germline loops: CDR1 SQVTM, CDR2 ANQGSEA. CDR3 length equals 13 residues. Here the CDR3 reads CSVEEGNTGELFF. CDR3 nucleotides: TGCAGCGTTGAAGAGGGCAACACCGGGGAGCTGTTTTTT.

This chain links TRBV19 with TRBJ2-3; 10 positions match TRBD2. V gave up 10 bases and J gave up 1 base; unmatched junction bases: 5. Germline values: CDR1 LNHDA, CDR2 SQIVND (reference sequence). The CDR3 extends over 14 amino acids. The CDR3 DNA sequence: TGTGCCACCTCAGGGACTAGCGGCACAGATACGCAGTATTTT. Translation gives CATSGTSGTDTQYF.

The V gene is TRBV19, the J gene TRBJ2-4, with a tentative D call TRBD2 (6 bases). CDR3 size: 15 residues. CDR1 is LNHDA, CDR2 SQIVND, per germline (reference sequence). V lost 2 bases and J lost 0, with 8 bases in between. Written as DNA, the CDR3 is TGTGCCAGTAGTATAAGGGACTTAGCCAAAAACATTCAGTACTTC. Translated: CASSIRDLAKNIQYF.

The rearrangement uses TRBV5-1 and TRBJ2-7; weak D call: TRBD1 (6 bases). V gave up 0 bases and J gave up 0 bases, with 10 bases separating them. The CDR3 has 15 residues. In germline, CDR1 is SGHRS, CDR2 YFSETQ. In DNA, the CDR3 is TGCGCCAGCAGCTTGGAACAGGGATCCTCCTACGAGCAGTACTTC. This encodes CASSLEQGSSYEQYF.

The chain is built from TRBV5-6 and TRBJ1-1; D gene unclear. The V end lost 0 bases, the J end lost 6 bases, and 15 bases lay between the germline ends. Germline V CDR1 and CDR2: SGHDT, YYEEEE. The CDR3 has 15 residues. This chain's CDR3 is CASSLEGTAGPEAFF. The CDR3 nucleotides read TGTGCCAGCAGCTTGGAGGGTACAGCTGGCCCTGAAGCTTTCTTT.

This clone appeared a single time. This rearrangement joins TRBV5-1 to TRBJ1-5; D is unresolved. V dropped 2 bases and J dropped 4 bases, with 7 bases sitting between them. Germline lookup yields CDR1 SGHRS and CDR2 YFSETQ. This CDR3 has 13 residues. The CDR3 DNA reads as TGCGCCAGCAGCTTCGACCGGAATCAGCCCCAGCATTTT. Translating it yields CASSFDRNQPQHF.

This chain joins TRBV18 and TRBJ1-5, with 8 nucleotides matching TRBD1. This CDR3 region has 18 residues. The germline gives CDR1 KGHSH, CDR2 LQKENI. With 2 bases clipped from V and 1 base from J, the junction kept 10 bases outside the gene matches. CDR3 DNA sequence: TGTGCCAGCTCACCAATCAGGGGGCGACTGGGGAGCAATCAGCCCCAGCATTTT. This gives the protein CASSPIRGRLGSNQPQHF.

The chain joins TRBV7-9 to TRBJ1-2, with 8 bases that match TRBD1. This CDR3 has 15 residues. Germline CDR1 is SEHNR and CDR2 is FQNEAQ (reference sequence). J lost 2 bases, V lost 5 bases, and 7 bases had no gene match. CDR3: CASSDRDRKNYGYTF. In nucleotides, the CDR3 is TGTGCCAGCAGCGACCGGGACAGGAAAAACTATGGCTACACCTTC.

The J gene is TRBJ2-7, the V gene TRBV9, with 7 nucleotides matching TRBD1. This CDR3 spans 14 amino acids. Trimming at V came to 4 bases and at J to 6 bases, leaving 10 bases not matched to a gene. Germline V CDR1 and CDR2: SGDLS, YYNGEE. CDR3 in amino acids: CASSTYLTGVEQYF. The CDR3 nucleotides read TGTGCCAGCAGCACATACCTAACAGGGGTCGAGCAGTACTTC.

V usage is TRBV6-5 and J usage is TRBJ2-5, with 11 bases that match TRBD2. J gave up 5 bases and V 4 bases, and 9 bases lay outside the gene matches. Germline-derived CDR1 and CDR2 are MNHEY and SVGAGI. The CDR3 consists of 16 residues. Here the CDR3 reads CASSSLAGGPGETQYF. DNA of the CDR3: TGTGCCAGCAGTTCTTTAGCGGGGGGGCCGGGGGAGACCCAGTACTTC.

The rearrangement uses TRBV9 and TRBJ2-2; no firm D call. This CDR3 is 18 amino acids long. Germline V CDR1 and CDR2: SGDLS, YYNGEE. Trimming removed 3 bases from V and 4 bases from J, with 22 bases in between. Here the CDR3 DNA reads TGTGCCAGCAGCGCAGCCACAGCCGACGTGCAGGTCACCGGGGAGCTGTTTTTT. This gives the protein CASSAATADVQVTGELFF.

V is TRBV9 and J is TRBJ1-1, with D uncertain. This CDR3 has 14 residues. Germline loops: CDR1 SGDLS, CDR2 YYNGEE. Trimming left V 4 bases short and J 4 bases short, with 14 bases between. The CDR3 nucleotides read TGTGCCAGCAGCCCCCGGGGTAGGTTCACTGAAGCTTTCTTT. Translated: CASSPRGRFTEAFF.

V and J are TRBV19 and TRBJ1-2; 7 positions agree with TRBD1. CDR3 length equals 12 residues. Germline V lookup: CDR1 LNHDA, CDR2 SQIVND (reference sequence). J was trimmed by 8 bases and V by 6 bases; bases with no gene match: 6. This chain's CDR3 is CASSTGALGYTF. The CDR3 DNA follows: TGTGCCAGTAGCACAGGGGCCCTGGGCTACACCTTC.

The chain carries TRBV6-5 and TRBJ1-4, with a possible D match to TRBD1 (6 bases). V was trimmed by 6 bases and J by 0 bases, leaving 11 bases between them. The V gene's germline CDR1 is MNHEY and CDR2 SVGAGI. The CDR3 contains 15 residues. CDR3 coding DNA: TGTGCCAGCAGACTACAGGGTTCAACTAATGAAAAACTGTTTTTT. It is translated as CASRLQGSTNEKLFF.

The chain couples TRBV7-2 to TRBJ1-1; 9 positions agree with TRBD1. V was clipped by 5 bases and J by 1 base; unmatched bases: 5. The CDR3 runs 15 residues. The germline V gene has CDR1 SGHTA and CDR2 FQGNSA. The CDR3 DNA reads as TGTGCCAGCAGCCGCCCGGGACAGGGGAACACTGAAGCTTTCTTT. This encodes CASSRPGQGNTEAFF.

The chain combines TRBV20-1 with TRBJ2-5; D is ambiguous. Trimming took 1 base from V and 5 from J, leaving 5 bases between them. CDR1 DFQATT and CDR2 SNEGSKA come from the germline V gene (reference sequence). The CDR3 runs to 11 residues. This CDR3 is CSARVRETQYF. Here the CDR3 DNA reads TGCAGTGCTAGAGTGCGTGAGACCCAGTACTTC.

The chain couples TRBV6-4 to TRBJ1-1, with D tentatively TRBD1 (6 bases). Germline V gene lookup returns CDR1 MRHNA and CDR2 SNTAGT. The CDR3 has 15 amino acids. Trimming shortened V by 5 bases and J by 4 bases, and 17 bases separated the two germline ends. CDR3 sequence (DNA): TGTGCCAGCAGTCTAGATCCGGGGGGCGGCACTGAAGCTTTCTTT. Its translation is CASSLDPGGGTEAFF.